What follows describes a single TCR beta chain. Its antigen remains unidentified. No per-base quality is available; no much larger clone lies one base away. The CDR3 sequence holds 16 residues, the cysteine and phenylalanine included. Kept here is only the CDR3 DNA, which spans 48 bases and is read in frame from base 1. The junction shows trimming of 4 bases on V and 4 bases on J, and the gene matches do not reach 12 bases of it. The germline V gene specifies SGHRS as CDR1 and YFSETQ as CDR2. This sample is drawn from a study of blood T cell repertoires in COVID-19 (dated by TCRdb to the early 2020s). Study-level background: The collaborator samples originated in the United States, Italy and Spain and spanned the acute and convalescent phases of COVID-19. A de-identified subject ID, COVID-19 status, age in years and sex were almost always included in the sample metadata. A freely available public database, intended as a resource for researchers studying the immune response to SARS-CoV-2, is where the repertoires were released. The material from the prospective study consisted of cDNA or gDNA derived from T cells, B-cell-depleted T cells, or PBMCs. Subjects who had been exposed to COVID-19, were actively infected with it, or had recovered from it provided the deeply sampled blood TCRbeta repertoires that made up the dataset. Samples came from the ongoing ImmuneRACE study (first 160 participants) plus 1,254 subjects from 6 global collaborators. Where available, HLA class I and class II types were taken from metadata supplied by the sample provider and were not determined by assay-based typing. Overall study results and their limits: How much clinical and demographic metadata was included differed by source and by participant, and the metadata was provided uncurated.

Whole blood was collected in K2EDTA tubes by collaborating institutions according to the institutions' own protocols. Collaborator samples were shipped for TCRbeta analysis as frozen whole blood, isolated PBMCs, or DNA extracted from either sample type. TCRbeta CDR3 regions were amplified from genomic DNA using the immunoSEQ Assay, a bias-controlled multiplex PCR. In the original analysis: Nucleated cell counts per sample were estimated from amplification of reference gene primers within the assay. To quantify the absolute abundance of each unique TCRbeta CDR3 rearrangement, sequence reads were collapsed and filtered. Productive Simpson clonality was computed per sample as the square root of Simpson's diversity index over productive rearrangements. The clones in this table, taken by TCRdb from immuneACCESS, are in-frame only. Not every clone is retained; where verified, under half of the shortfall comes from an unresolved V gene, and the cause of the rest is unknown. The V and J calls and clone size come from that table; D and trimming were worked out from the DNA. For this sample there are some 74,000 clones; approximately 80% appear just once. The ten biggest clones cover about 43% of the sample.

The rearrangement combines TRBV5-1 with TRBJ2-3, with 7 middle bases fitting TRBD1. The sequenced sample was peripheral blood. The TCR was taken from a man older than 75 with acute or convalescent COVID-19. DNA sequence: TGCGCCAGCAGCGAGGGGGCTGGGGGAGTCGCAGATACGCAGTATTTT. This is translated as CASSEGAGGVADTQYF.